The rows below give T cell receptor beta chains drawn from one sample of a study of blood T cell repertoires in COVID-19. TCRdb's copy holds only in-frame clones and misses some; the assay was immunoSEQ multiplex PCR. The sample holds about 140,000 clones, roughly four fifths seen once. The sample was PBMCs or T cells enriched from blood (not recorded which). These receptors all come from a woman under 30 who had been exposed to COVID-19. CDR3s include the opening cysteine and the closing phenylalanine or tryptophan. The D gene is left open where the match is weak. Clone size is stated in some rows and not others, as once, few, many or a class when expanded.

-	TRBV27	TRBJ2-1	TRBD2	CASSLRDYYNEQFF	TGTGCCAGCAGTTTAAGGGACTACTACAATGAGCAGTTCTTC
-	TRBV11-2	TRBJ1-1	-	CASSSDRNTEAFF	TGTGCCAGCAGCAGCGACAGGAACACTGAAGCTTTCTTT
-	TRBV18	TRBJ2-3	-	CASSPEWRYTDTQYF	TGTGCCAGCTCACCAGAATGGAGATACACAGATACGCAGTATTTT
few	TRBV3-1/TRBV3-2	TRBJ2-1	TRBD2	CASSQAPGLAGERTYNEQFF	TGTGCCAGCAGCCAAGCCCCGGGACTAGCGGGGGAGAGGACCTACAATGAGCAGTTCTTC
-	TRBV19	TRBJ1-2	-	CASSGGIVGGYTF	TGTGCCAGTTCAGGAGGGATCGTAGGTGGCTACACCTTC
-	TRBV5-6	TRBJ2-3	TRBD2	CASSPPSGSTDTQYF	TGTGCCAGCAGCCCCCCTAGCGGAAGCACAGATACGCAGTATTTT
-	TRBV19	TRBJ2-3	-	CASEDLKGQLTDTQYF	TGTGCCAGCGAAGACCTAAAGGGGCAGCTCACAGATACGCAGTATTTT
-	TRBV4-1	TRBJ1-4	-	CASSQVTAAEKLFF	TGCGCCAGCAGCCAAGTTACGGCGGCGGAAAAACTGTTTTTT
-	TRBV7-2	TRBJ2-7	-	CASSLGVYSRSYEQYF	TGTGCCAGCAGCTTAGGAGTGTACAGCAGATCCTACGAGCAGTACTTC
-	TRBV30	TRBJ1-1	-	CAWSVTENTEAFF	TGTGCCTGGAGTGTTACAGAGAACACTGAAGCTTTCTTT
-	TRBV2	TRBJ1-2	TRBD1	CASSEGDRGSYTF	TGTGCCAGCAGTGAAGGGGACAGGGGGAGCTACACCTTC
-	TRBV4-1	TRBJ2-5	TRBD2	CASSQEGGTGGPPFRETQYF	TGCGCCAGCAGCCAAGAGGGAGGGACGGGAGGGCCCCCGTTCAGGGAGACCCAGTACTTC
-	TRBV25-1	TRBJ2-2	TRBD2	CASKTRLAGDTGELFF	TGTGCCAGCAAGACCAGACTAGCGGGGGACACCGGGGAGCTGTTTTTT
-	TRBV4-1	TRBJ2-6	TRBD2	CASSLAGAGANVLTF	TGCGCCAGCAGCCTAGCGGGAGCTGGGGCCAACGTCCTGACTTTC
-	TRBV7-9	TRBJ2-5	-	CASSLGAIADHQETQYF	TGTGCCAGCAGCTTAGGAGCCATAGCGGACCACCAAGAGACCCAGTACTTC
-	TRBV18	TRBJ1-2	-	CASSSGYTGKDGYTF	TGTGCCAGCTCATCAGGTTACACAGGGAAGGATGGCTACACCTTC
-	TRBV6-5	TRBJ2-5	TRBD2	CASSYSLAGGVETQYF	TGTGCCAGCAGTTACTCTTTGGCGGGAGGAGTGGAGACCCAGTACTTC
-	TRBV19	TRBJ1-4	-	CASRFGAGTGEKLFF	TGTGCCAGCCGGTTCGGAGCGGGGACGGGTGAAAAACTGTTTTTT
-	TRBV28	TRBJ2-3	-	CASSRRTSTDTQYF	TGTGCCAGCAGTCGCCGAACTAGCACAGATACGCAGTATTTT
-	TRBV2	TRBJ2-7	-	CASSGQGTYEQYF	TGTGCCAGCAGTGGGCAGGGAACCTACGAGCAGTACTTC
few	TRBV7-2	TRBJ1-6	-	CASSFSAGLGNSPLHF	TGTGCCAGCAGCTTCTCGGCGGGACTCGGAAATTCACCCCTCCACTTT
once	TRBV30	TRBJ1-5	-	CAWSVEPGAQHF	TGTGCCTGGAGTGTGGAGCCAGGGGCTCAGCATTTT
once	TRBV7-2	TRBJ1-5	-	CASSQDRRNQPQHF	TGTGCCAGCAGTCAAGACAGGCGCAATCAGCCCCAGCATTTT
few	TRBV5-4	TRBJ2-2	-	CASSGNAGFKAGELFF	TGTGCCAGCAGCGGCAACGCGGGGTTCAAGGCCGGGGAGCTGTTTTTT
-	TRBV30	TRBJ2-2	-	CAWTRGNTGELFF	TGTGCCTGGACCAGGGGGAACACCGGGGAGCTGTTTTTT
once	TRBV30	TRBJ1-6	-	CAWSLGYGSPLHF	TGTGCCTGGAGTCTAGGTTACGGATCACCCCTCCACTTT
few	TRBV18	TRBJ1-3	-	CASSPGQNSGNTIYF	TGTGCCAGCTCCCCTGGACAGAACTCTGGAAACACCATATATTTT
-	TRBV18	TRBJ2-7	TRBD2	CASSPPTRTSGSPRSYEQYF	TGTGCCAGCTCACCACCCACACGGACTAGCGGGAGCCCCCGCTCCTACGAGCAGTACTTC
few	TRBV29-1	TRBJ1-2	TRBD1	CSVALDRGTGYTF	TGCAGCGTGGCCCTGGACAGGGGAACTGGCTACACCTTC
-	TRBV27	TRBJ2-5	TRBD2	CASSSGTIPSSETQYF	TGTGCCAGCAGCAGCGGGACCATCCCCTCAAGCGAGACCCAGTACTTC
-	TRBV25-1	TRBJ1-4	TRBD1	CASQGQGGGKLFF	TGTGCCAGCCAAGGACAGGGCGGCGGAAAACTGTTTTTT
-	TRBV18	TRBJ1-4	-	CASSSGSGGEKLFF	TGTGCCAGCTCATCCGGGAGCGGGGGTGAAAAACTGTTTTTT
once	TRBV6-1	TRBJ1-6	TRBD1	CASSDGPQGTNSPLHF	TGTGCCAGCAGTGACGGCCCACAGGGGACTAATTCACCCCTCCACTTT
once	TRBV3-1/TRBV3-2	TRBJ1-2	TRBD1	CASSQDEAGGYGYTF	TGTGCCAGCAGCCAAGACGAAGCAGGGGGGTATGGCTACACCTTC
-	TRBV14	TRBJ1-1	-	CASSWSGGKATEAFF	TGTGCCAGCAGCTGGTCGGGGGGCAAGGCCACTGAAGCTTTCTTT
-	TRBV24-1	TRBJ2-7	TRBD2	CATSDSSVGEGQYF	TGTGCCACCAGTGATTCTTCAGTGGGGGAGGGGCAGTACTTC
-	TRBV5-1	TRBJ2-4	-	CASSLDSKNIQYF	TGCGCCAGCAGCTTGGACAGCAAAAACATTCAGTACTTC
-	TRBV19	TRBJ1-1	-	CASSTPGHLNTEAFF	TGTGCCAGTAGTACTCCGGGACACTTGAACACTGAAGCTTTCTTT
-	TRBV18	TRBJ1-1	-	CASSPTGGSTEAFF	TGTGCCAGCTCACCAACCGGGGGTAGCACTGAAGCTTTCTTT
-	TRBV24-1	TRBJ1-2	TRBD1	CATSDPRTGNYGYTF	TGTGCCACCAGTGATCCTCGGACAGGGAACTATGGCTACACCTTC
-	TRBV28	TRBJ1-1	-	CASSLQYRANTEAFF	TGTGCCAGCAGTTTGCAGTACAGGGCGAACACTGAAGCTTTCTTT
-	TRBV6-5	TRBJ2-7	-	CASSPYKAGLEQYF	TGTGCCAGCAGTCCTTATAAAGCCGGACTCGAGCAGTACTTC
few	TRBV10-3	TRBJ2-7	TRBD2	CAISDEASGSYEQYF	TGTGCCATCAGTGACGAGGCTAGCGGGAGCTACGAGCAGTACTTC
few	TRBV4-1	TRBJ1-2	-	CASSQDLRTLYSMGYTF	TGCGCCAGCAGCCAAGATCTTAGGACACTCTACTCTATGGGCTACACCTTC
-	TRBV4-2	TRBJ2-7	-	CASSPQGASPYEQYF	TGTGCCAGCAGCCCTCAAGGAGCGAGCCCCTACGAGCAGTACTTC
-	TRBV6-5	TRBJ2-7	-	CASAIGTGGYEQYF	TGTGCCAGCGCAATTGGGACTGGCGGCTACGAGCAGTACTTC
-	TRBV5-3	TRBJ2-1	TRBD2	CARSTPWGSGRPSYNEQFF	TGTGCCAGAAGCACCCCTTGGGGTAGCGGGAGGCCGTCATACAATGAGCAGTTCTTC
-	TRBV12-3/TRBV12-4	TRBJ2-7	-	CASRDSFRYEQYF	TGTGCCAGCAGGGACAGCTTTCGTTACGAGCAGTACTTC
-	TRBV11-2	TRBJ2-1	-	CASSPPWGSDSYNEQFF	TGTGCCAGCAGCCCTCCCTGGGGTAGCGACTCCTACAATGAGCAGTTCTTC
-	TRBV4-1	TRBJ2-5	TRBD2	CASSQDPGLAGVWRQETQYF	TGCGCCAGCAGCCAAGACCCCGGACTAGCGGGCGTTTGGCGCCAAGAGACCCAGTACTTC
-	TRBV20-1	TRBJ2-7	TRBD1	CSASRQGTYEQYF	TGCAGTGCTAGTCGACAGGGAACCTACGAGCAGTACTTC
-	TRBV10-3	TRBJ1-5	-	CAISQGSNQPQHF	TGTGCCATCAGTCAGGGGAGCAATCAGCCCCAGCATTTT
few	TRBV5-1	TRBJ2-2	-	CASSLVARNTGELFF	TGCGCCAGCAGCTTGGTCGCCAGGAACACCGGGGAGCTGTTTTTT
-	TRBV18	TRBJ1-2	TRBD1	CASSPPTGVNYGYTF	TGTGCCAGCTCACCACCGACAGGGGTTAACTATGGCTACACCTTC
-	TRBV19	TRBJ1-5	TRBD1	CASSIGQDSNQPQHF	TGTGCCAGTAGTATTGGACAGGATAGCAATCAGCCCCAGCATTTT
-	TRBV5-4	TRBJ2-7	TRBD1	CASTRQGSDEQYF	TGTGCCAGCACCCGACAGGGGAGCGACGAGCAGTACTTC
-	TRBV24-1	TRBJ1-5	-	CATKQLGYRNQPQHF	TGTGCCACCAAACAACTAGGCTACCGCAATCAGCCCCAGCATTTT
-	TRBV6-2/TRBV6-3	TRBJ2-1	TRBD1	CASSSPGQVYNEQFF	TGTGCCAGCAGTTCCCCGGGACAGGTCTACAATGAGCAGTTCTTC